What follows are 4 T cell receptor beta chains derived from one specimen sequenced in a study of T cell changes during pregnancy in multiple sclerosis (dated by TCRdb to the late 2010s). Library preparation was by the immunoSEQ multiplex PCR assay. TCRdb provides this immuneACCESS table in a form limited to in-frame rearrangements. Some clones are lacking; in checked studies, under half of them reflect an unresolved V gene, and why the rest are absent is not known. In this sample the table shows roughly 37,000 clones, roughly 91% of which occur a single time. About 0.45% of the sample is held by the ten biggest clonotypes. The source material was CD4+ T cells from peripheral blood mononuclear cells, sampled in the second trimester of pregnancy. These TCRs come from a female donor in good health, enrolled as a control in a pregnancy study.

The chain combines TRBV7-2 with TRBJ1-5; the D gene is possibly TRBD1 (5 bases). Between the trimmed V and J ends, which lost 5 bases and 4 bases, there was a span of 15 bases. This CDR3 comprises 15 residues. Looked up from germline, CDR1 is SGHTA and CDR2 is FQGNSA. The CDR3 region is CASSLILDSNQPQHF. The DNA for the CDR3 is TGTGCCAGCAGCCTAATACTCGACAGTAATCAGCCCCAGCATTTT.

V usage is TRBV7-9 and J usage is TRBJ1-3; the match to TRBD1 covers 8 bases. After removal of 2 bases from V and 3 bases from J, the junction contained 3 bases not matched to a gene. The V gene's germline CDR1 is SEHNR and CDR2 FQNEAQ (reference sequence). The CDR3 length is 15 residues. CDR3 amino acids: CASSLQGADGNTIYF. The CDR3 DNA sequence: TGTGCCAGCAGCTTACAGGGGGCTGATGGAAACACCATATATTTT.

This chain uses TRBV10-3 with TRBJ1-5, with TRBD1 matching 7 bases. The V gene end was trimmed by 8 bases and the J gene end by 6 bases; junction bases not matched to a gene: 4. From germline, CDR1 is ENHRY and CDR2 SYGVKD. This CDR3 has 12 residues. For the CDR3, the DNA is TGTGCCATCGGAACAGGGGCTCAGCCCCAGCATTTT. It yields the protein CAIGTGAQPQHF.

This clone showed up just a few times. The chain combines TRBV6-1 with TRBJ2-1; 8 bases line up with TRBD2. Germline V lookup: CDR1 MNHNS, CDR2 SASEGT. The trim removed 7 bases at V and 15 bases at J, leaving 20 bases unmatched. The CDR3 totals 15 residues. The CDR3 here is CASILRGLVLGVWFF. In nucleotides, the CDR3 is TGTGCCAGCATCTTAAGGGGACTAGTTCTGGGGGTATGGTTCTTC.